A selection of T cell receptor beta chains follows, all from one sample in a study of blood T cell repertoires in COVID-19. Sequencing used immunoSEQ multiplex PCR; TCRdb keeps in-frame clones, though not all of them. The sample comprises 270,000 or so clones, under 90% of which are singletons, and roughly 0.92% rests with the top ten. What was sequenced was peripheral blood. All receptors come from a woman aged 40 to 50 who had recovered from COVID-19. The CDR3 runs from the conserved cysteine through the conserved F or W. The D gene is left open where the match is weak. A row's size may be missing; if present it is once, few, many or a size class.

D	V	size	J	CDR3	DNA
TRBD2	TRBV14	-	TRBJ2-1	CASSQPGSGRWNEQFF	TGTGCCAGCAGCCAACCGGGTAGCGGGAGGTGGAATGAGCAGTTCTTC
TRBD1	TRBV6-5	-	TRBJ2-7	CASSPGTGGAHEQYF	TGTGCCAGCAGCCCCGGGACAGGGGGGGCCCACGAGCAGTACTTC
TRBD2	TRBV30	few	TRBJ2-2	CAWSRVAGVTGELFF	TGTGCCTGGAGCAGGGTAGCGGGAGTTACCGGGGAGCTGTTTTTT
TRBD1	TRBV5-5	-	TRBJ1-1	CASSLIGTGGEGFF	TGTGCCAGCAGCTTGATCGGGACAGGGGGCGAGGGTTTCTTT
TRBD1	TRBV5-1	-	TRBJ1-4	CASSRGQGNEKLFF	TGCGCCAGCAGCCGTGGACAGGGGAATGAAAAACTGTTTTTT
-	TRBV7-9	-	TRBJ2-7	CASSSHDRPYEQYF	TGTGCCAGCAGCTCTCACGACAGACCCTACGAGCAGTACTTC
TRBD1	TRBV6-5	-	TRBJ1-2	CASKDRVAGGYTF	TGTGCCAGCAAGGACAGGGTCGCTGGAGGCTACACCTTC
-	TRBV7-2	-	TRBJ1-1	CASSLVRTDGIAFF	TGTGCCAGCAGCTTAGTGAGGACGGACGGGATAGCTTTCTTT
TRBD1	TRBV3-1/TRBV3-2	-	TRBJ2-2	CASSQGTGGDTGELFF	TGTGCCAGCAGCCAAGGGACAGGGGGCGACACCGGGGAGCTGTTTTTT
TRBD2	TRBV7-9	-	TRBJ2-5	CASSPNLGLVGVEETQYF	TGTGCCAGCAGCCCAAATCTGGGACTAGTGGGTGTTGAGGAGACCCAGTACTTC
-	TRBV19	-	TRBJ1-2	CASSEGRSYGYTF	TGTGCCAGTAGTGAGGGCAGGTCCTATGGCTACACCTTC
TRBD1	TRBV18	-	TRBJ2-6	CASSPRRDSRLGGANVLTF	TGTGCCAGCTCACCGCGCCGGGACAGCCGATTGGGGGGGGCCAACGTCCTGACTTTC
-	TRBV6-5	few	TRBJ2-7	CASSVTWESNYEQYF	TGTGCCAGCAGCGTTACATGGGAGTCTAATTACGAGCAGTACTTC
-	TRBV18	-	TRBJ2-3	CASSPSHAAGPSTDTQYF	TGTGCCAGCTCACCATCACACGCGGCAGGGCCGTCGACAGATACGCAGTATTTT
-	TRBV24-1	-	TRBJ1-5	CATSDSNQPQHF	TGTGCCACCAGTGATTCTAATCAGCCCCAGCATTTT
-	TRBV3-1/TRBV3-2	-	TRBJ1-1	CASSQDGAGAMNTEAFF	TGTGCCAGCAGCCAAGATGGGGCAGGAGCCATGAACACTGAAGCTTTCTTT
TRBD1	TRBV6-5	once	TRBJ2-5	CASSHGQGGKETQYF	TGTGCCAGCAGTCACGGACAGGGTGGGAAAGAGACCCAGTACTTC
-	TRBV2	-	TRBJ1-4	CASRDGTHNEKLFF	TGTGCCAGCAGGGACGGGACACATAATGAAAAACTGTTTTTT
TRBD1	TRBV6-5	-	TRBJ2-5	CASSFGTGGTGETQYF	TGTGCCAGCAGTTTCGGGACAGGGGGGACGGGAGAGACCCAGTACTTC
-	TRBV5-6	once	TRBJ2-7	CASSLYGAYEQYF	TGTGCCAGCAGCTTGTATGGGGCTTACGAGCAGTACTTC
TRBD2	TRBV2	-	TRBJ2-3	CASSRLAGFVDTQYF	TGTGCCAGCAGTCGACTAGCGGGATTCGTGGATACGCAGTATTTT
TRBD1	TRBV10-3	-	TRBJ2-5	CAISGGQFQETQYF	TGTGCCATCAGTGGGGGACAGTTCCAAGAGACCCAGTACTTC
-	TRBV5-6	-	TRBJ1-1	CASSAKTRQDMNTEAFF	TGTGCCAGCAGCGCGAAGACTCGACAGGACATGAACACTGAAGCTTTCTTT
TRBD1	TRBV5-6	-	TRBJ2-3	CASSLAGGQRSFTDTQYF	TGTGCCAGCAGCTTGGCTGGGGGACAGCGGTCATTCACAGATACGCAGTATTTT
TRBD2	TRBV6-5	once	TRBJ2-1	CASILTSGPYNEQFF	TGTGCCAGCATTCTGACTAGCGGGCCCTACAATGAGCAGTTCTTC
TRBD2	TRBV7-9	-	TRBJ2-7	CASMTTSGNYEQYF	TGTGCCAGCATGACGACTAGCGGGAACTACGAGCAGTACTTC
TRBD1	TRBV5-1	many	TRBJ2-7	CASSSNRGPTYEQYF	TGCGCCAGCAGCTCGAACAGGGGGCCAACCTACGAGCAGTACTTC
TRBD1	TRBV9	once	TRBJ1-4	CASSGQGSNEKLFF	TGTGCCAGCAGCGGACAGGGTTCTAATGAAAAACTGTTTTTT
-	TRBV7-8	-	TRBJ1-4	CASSLKRFLDHTNEKLFF	TGTGCCAGCAGCTTAAAGCGTTTCCTCGATCATACTAATGAAAAACTGTTTTTT
TRBD2	TRBV2	few	TRBJ2-7	CASSDVAGVPYEQYF	TGTGCCAGCAGTGACGTAGCGGGAGTACCCTACGAGCAGTACTTC
TRBD1	TRBV7-7	once	TRBJ2-1	CASSQRTGVDEQFF	TGTGCTAGCAGCCAACGGACAGGGGTGGATGAGCAGTTCTTC
TRBD1	TRBV7-9	few	TRBJ1-1	CASSLDYIRTGLPEAFF	TGTGCCAGCAGCTTAGATTATATACGGACAGGGCTTCCCGAAGCTTTCTTT
-	TRBV19	-	TRBJ1-5	CASTSTGQYSNQPQHF	TGTGCCAGTACTTCTACAGGACAGTATAGCAATCAGCCCCAGCATTTT
TRBD1	TRBV4-2	few	TRBJ1-4	CASSQADRDDEKLFF	TGTGCCAGCAGCCAAGCGGACAGGGATGATGAAAAACTGTTTTTT
-	TRBV28	once	TRBJ2-7	CASSLGGSREQYF	TGTGCCAGCAGTTTGGGGGGTTCTCGCGAGCAGTACTTC
TRBD1	TRBV19	-	TRBJ1-4	CASTGTGGEKLFF	TGTGCCAGTACCGGGACAGGGGGTGAAAAACTGTTTTTT
-	TRBV2	-	TRBJ2-5	CASSPEETQYF	TGTGCCAGCAGCCCCGAAGAGACCCAGTACTTC
-	TRBV11-2	-	TRBJ2-5	CASSSVAEQETQYF	TGTGCCAGCAGCTCCGTAGCGGAACAAGAGACCCAGTACTTC
TRBD2	TRBV7-2	-	TRBJ2-4	CASSPAGAGGLKNIQYF	TGTGCCAGCAGTCCAGCGGGGGCGGGAGGGCTCAAAAACATTCAGTACTTC
TRBD1	TRBV6-5	-	TRBJ1-1	CASSYSGTGHTEAFF	TGTGCCAGCAGTTACTCCGGGACAGGCCACACTGAAGCTTTCTTT
TRBD1	TRBV3-1/TRBV3-2	-	TRBJ2-1	CASSQGGTGGYNEQFF	TGTGCCAGCAGCCAAGGAGGGACAGGGGGCTACAATGAGCAGTTCTTC